This T cell receptor beta chain was captured in a study of regulatory T cells in long-lasting Graves disease. The CDR3 runs 15 residues. V was shortened by 3 bases and J by 0 bases, with 12 bases between the two germline ends. Regarding time point: newly diagnosed GD, antithyroid drugs for less than 3 months. PBMC-derived RNA was used for the TCR library. Researchers made TCR beta libraries by using iRepertoire HTBI primers and running Arm-PCR on CDR3 regions. TCRdb reprocessed the multiplex PCR reads via MiXCR and lists one record per CDR3 protein. In the table there are approximately 470,000 distinct CDR3 sequences, about 17% of which are singletons. The same sample was also used in a study of T cells in Graves' hyperthyroidism and ophthalmopathy.

This sequence originates from a man in his forties with Graves disease. The chain links TRBV12-3 or TRBV12-4 to TRBJ2-7; D not certain. Material: peripheral blood mononuclear cells (PBMCs), obtained at new diagnosis, from a patient treated with antithyroid drugs. Here the CDR3 reads CASSFIGSSSYEQYF. The CDR3 DNA reads as TGTGCCAGCAGTTTTATTGGCTCTAGCTCCTACGAGCAGTACTTC.